Detailed here is one T cell receptor (beta chain). MiXCR, applied by TCRdb to the 5' RACE reads, yields one record per CDR3 protein. The sample has tens of thousands of distinct CDR3 sequences, approximately 15% seen once; the top ten hold about 31%. The record originates from a study of T-cell memory formation after mild COVID-19. This CDR3 is 17 amino acids long. Germline values: CDR1 MNHEY, CDR2 SMNVEV (reference sequence). V was clipped by 7 bases and J by 6 bases, with 25 bases between them. Sequencing was performed on PBMCs or a T cell subset sorted from them (not recorded which). The source is an adult woman who had mild COVID-19 (a few samples of this study predate the infection). Cell type and time point are not known. The chain carries TRBV27 and TRBJ2-1, with a weak D call TRBD2 (5 bases). CDR3 coding DNA: TGTGCCAGCACATCGACCCCCGCGACTTTAGGACTCAATGAGCAGTTCTTC. This gives the protein CASTSTPATLGLNEQFF.